The following is a T cell receptor beta chain sequence with its context. Its cognate antigen has yet to be identified. No much larger clone exists at a distance of one base, and base qualities are not known. This specimen comes from a study of vaccination and CD4 T cells after COVID-19 (dated by TCRdb to between 2021 and 2022). Concerning the study at large: Every convalescent patient had a positive nasal swab PCR test for SARS-CoV-2, with mild disease in 8 to 10 patients and severe disease in one. Post-COVID blood samples were collected from convalescent patients a median of around 100 days after diagnosis, with a range of roughly 35 to 161 days. The time from the second vaccine dose to post-vaccine blood sampling had a median of 72 days and ranged from roughly 13 to 241 days. A few convalescent patients were sampled both early after vaccination (day 14) and late after vaccination (days 161 to 241). Control cultures used a CEFX viral epitope pool as positive control, an HIV-1 Nef peptide pool as negative control, or no peptide. The cultures were stimulated with overlapping spike peptide pools from SARS-CoV-2 and from the common cold coronaviruses HCoV-NL63, HCoV-OC43 and HCoV-229E. In about 11 COVID-19 convalescent patients and a handful of infection-naive healthy vaccine recipients, the spike-specific CD4+ TCR repertoire before mRNA vaccination was compared with the repertoire after mRNA vaccination. In the convalescent cohort there were six males and four females, among whom were two Hispanic individuals, seven Caucasians, two Asians and one multiracial person. Two doses of either the Pfizer-BioNTech BNT162b2 vaccine (n=8) or the Moderna mRNA-1273 vaccine (n=2) were administered to participants.

General findings and caveats noted by the study authors: The median count of SARS-CoV-2-reactive clonotypes went up from 20 to 25 after infection to a few dozen after vaccination, although the change was not significant. The number of convalescent patients in the study was relatively small, and the study did not examine early timepoints following natural infection. Of the vaccine-specific clones in convalescent patients, 304 of 307, or nearly all, reacted only to SARS-CoV-2 spike and did not cross-react with common cold coronaviruses. Among convalescent patients, a median 86.3% of the SARS-CoV-2-reactive clones seen after vaccination appeared only after vaccination, which suggests priming specific to the vaccine.

Sample time point, as interpreted from the label and publication: late sampling 161 to 241 days after vaccination in three convalescent patients. The sample's treatment or condition, from its label and the paper: roughly nine-day PBMC culture with coronavirus spike peptide pools or control peptides (ViraFEST assay). The study used the ViraFEST assay, which expanded antigen-specific T cells with peptide pools and then identified expanded clonotypes by TCR sequencing. The positive SARS-CoV-2 PCR tests of the convalescent patients were dated from March to December 2020, before the Alpha, Beta and Delta variants emerged in the United States. About 1.8 million PBMCs per well were cultured in IMDM with approximately 5% human AB serum and about 9.7 IU/ml IL-2, plus 10 ug/ml peptide pools. On days 3 and 7, half of the culture medium was replaced with fresh IL-2-containing medium. After 10 days of culture, CD4+ T cells were isolated by negative selection using the EasySep CD4+ T cell isolation kit. Ficoll-Paque Plus gradient centrifugation was used to isolate PBMCs from whole blood, and the isolated PBMCs were then either used fresh or cryopreserved at -140C. Culture conditions were generally each tested in triplicate wells.

The library was made by PCR. At the Johns Hopkins FTIC core, DNA from the cultured CD4+ T cells underwent TCR sequencing with the Oncomine TCR Beta short-read assay. The QIAamp micro DNA kit was used to extract genomic DNA from the cultured CD4+ T cells. The Oncomine TCR Beta libraries from cultured CD4+ T cells were pooled using unique dual indexes and then sequenced on an Illumina iSeq 100. The original methods were these. Non-productive sequences were removed, and CDR3s not starting with C, not ending with F or W, or shorter than 7 amino acids were discarded. Antigen-specific clonotypes were identified using the MANAFEST web application through comparison of peptide-stimulated wells with reference and other culture wells. An FDR below 0.05, an odds ratio above 5, and a productive frequency above 0.1% in at least two of three replicate wells were required for clones to be considered positive. A clonotype was classed as cross-reactive if the clonotype showed significant expansion both in SARS-CoV-2 spike wells and in at least one common cold coronavirus spike condition. Using R version 3.6.1, CDR3 homology was evaluated through Levenshtein distances (stringdist) along with unrooted phylogenetic trees (ape). TCRdb trimmed the raw reads at Q25, called clones with MiXCR and kept productive beta chains. Rows merge per CDR3 protein into single entries with the most common DNA and genes. TCRdb's processing, not the authors', yielded these V and J calls. The sample table contains more than 20,000 distinct CDR3 sequences; only one count was recorded for approximately 40% of them. The ten largest clones take up 7.5% to 10% of the sample.

Material: CD4+ T cells from blood, cultured in vitro, obtained about 7 months after SARS-CoV-2 vaccination. This TCR was recovered from a human donor who had recovered from COVID-19.

The sequenced DNA is TGTGCCAGCAGGGCTACGGGGTATGGCTACACCTTC. Its translation reads: CASRATGYGYTF. The chain was built from TRBV2 and TRBJ1-2, with no reliable assignment of the D segment. Relative to germline, V is 6 bases shorter and J is 5 bases shorter, with 10 bases between their ends. Spanning cysteine to phenylalanine, the CDR3 consists of 12 amino acids. The kept DNA is CDR3 alone, 36 bases in frame from the first base. Looking up the germline V gene yields CDR1 SNHLY and CDR2 FYNNEI. The entire variable domain, with the stretches around the CDR3 drawn from the reference TRBV2 and TRBJ1-2 proteins, is EPEVTQTPSHQVTQMGQEVILRCVPISNHLYFYWYRQILGQKVEFLVSFYNNEISEKSEIFDDQFSVERPDGSNFTLKIRSTKLEDSAMYFCASRATGYGYTFGSGTRLTVV.